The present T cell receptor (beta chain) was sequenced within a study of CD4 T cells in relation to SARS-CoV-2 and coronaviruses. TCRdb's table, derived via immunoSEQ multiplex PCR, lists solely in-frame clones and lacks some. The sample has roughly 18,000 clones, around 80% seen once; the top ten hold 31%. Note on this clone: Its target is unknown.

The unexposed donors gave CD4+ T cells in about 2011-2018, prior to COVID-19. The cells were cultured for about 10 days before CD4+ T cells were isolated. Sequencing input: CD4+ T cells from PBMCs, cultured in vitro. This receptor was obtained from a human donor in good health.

The CDR3: CASSVSLAALTPGNNEQFF. The CDR3, as DNA: TGTGCCAGCAGTGTGTCACTAGCGGCGCTCACCCCCGGGAACAATGAGCAGTTCTTC. The chain combines TRBV2 with TRBJ2-1; 8 bases agree with TRBD2. This CDR3 is built from 19 residues. After removal of 4 bases from V and 5 bases from J, the junction contained 19 bases not matched to a gene. CDR1 is SNHLY and CDR2 is FYNNEI in the germline V gene.